This TCR beta chain was observed in a study of cytomegalovirus exposure and HLA in healthy donors. Findings of the study overall: According to the study, around 180 TCR beta chains were cytomegalovirus-associated.

Whereas donors were nominally healthy upon sampling, unrecorded immune exposures were probable. In regard to this clone: What it recognizes is unknown.

The PCR employed 60 Vbeta primers together with 13 Jbeta primers. Assay: immunoSEQ multiplex PCR; the TCRdb copy retains only in-frame clones and omits some. The sample has about 160,000 clones; about 82% are singletons. The clonotype comes from a female donor in good health and CMV-seronegative. The sequencing input was PBMCs.

CDR3 sequence: CASSPGGGGPYEQYF. The CDR3 nucleotides read TGTGCCAGCAGCCCGGGGGGAGGGGGGCCCTACGAGCAGTACTTC. The chain has TRBV5-4 and TRBJ2-5, with D possibly matching TRBD2 (7 bases). Judging by the DNA end, TRBJ2-7 fits better; the J call may be wrong. The germline CDR1 and CDR2 sequences are SGHNT and YYREEE (reference sequence). This CDR3 contains 15 residues.